Described below is a single T cell receptor (beta chain) sequence and its context. As yet, its antigen is unknown. These data come from a study of T cell responses to AZD1222 COVID-19 vaccine. Study observations and caveats: Clonal diversity was possibly underestimated, and white British individuals and females predominated among donors. Spike regions recognized by vaccine-associated CD4 TCRs spanned the protein, led by 160-218 and 743-854.

The repertoire was sequenced with immunoSEQ multiplex PCR; TCRdb's copy has only in-frame clones and lacks some. Counted here are some 150,000 clones, more than 80% occurring once; the ten biggest clones make up more than 3%. This TCR was recovered from an adult who received the AZD1222 COVID-19 vaccine. Sequenced material: peripheral blood, taken 28 days after the second AZD1222 dose.

CDR3 in amino acids: CAISDGDRGEQFF. The CDR3 DNA sequence: TGTGCCATCAGTGACGGAGATCGAGGTGAGCAGTTCTTC. The V and J genes are TRBV10-3 and TRBJ2-1; D is uncertain. V shed 3 bases and J shed 9 bases, with 12 bases lying between them. The CDR3 runs to 13 residues. Germline CDR1 is ENHRY and CDR2 is SYGVKD.